The clone carrying this TCR beta chain has only a few counts. Repertoires were generated with immunoSEQ multiplex PCR, while TCRdb's copy carries only in-frame clones and drops some. Of about 87,000 clones in the sample, about 90% were seen once. This record comes from a study of blood T cell repertoires in COVID-19. Between the trimmed V and J ends, which lost 6 bases and 4 bases, there was a span of 9 bases. The CDR3 has 12 residues. The germline V gene has CDR1 MNHEY and CDR2 SVGAGI. The chain links TRBV6-5 to TRBJ1-1; D remains ambiguous. The sequence derives from an elderly man with acute or convalescent COVID-19. The sample comprised peripheral blood. The CDR3 DNA reads TGTGCCAGCAGGTCCTCGGGCACTGAAGCTTTCTTT. Amino acids: CASRSSGTEAFF.